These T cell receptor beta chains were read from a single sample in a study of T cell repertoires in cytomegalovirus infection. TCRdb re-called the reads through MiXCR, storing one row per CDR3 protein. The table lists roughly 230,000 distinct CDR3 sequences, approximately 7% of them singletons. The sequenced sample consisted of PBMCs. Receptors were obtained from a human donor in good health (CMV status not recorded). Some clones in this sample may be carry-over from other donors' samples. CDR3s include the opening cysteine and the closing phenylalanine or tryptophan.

CASSQHPRGKELFF,TRBJ2-2,TRBV14
CAISPGTGPNTEAFF,TRBJ1-1,TRBV10-3
CASSEFGTANTGELFF,TRBJ2-2,TRBV6-1
CSARGQPHNQPQHF,TRBJ1-5,TRBV20-1
CASSLDEYSAKNIQYF,TRBJ2-4,TRBV5-5
CSAPRGRGLGADTQYF,TRBJ2-3,TRBV20-1
CASSFSVRGGEAFF,TRBJ1-1,TRBV28
CASSPGPTPGELFF,TRBJ2-2,TRBV6-1
CSVGDSSYEQYF,TRBJ2-7,TRBV29-1
CASTAIPTSSLLNEQFF,TRBJ2-1,TRBV19
CASSVNYPAEEKLFF,TRBJ1-4,TRBV2
CASSRVPTAGTGPGEQYF,TRBJ2-7,TRBV5-5
CASSLDAAVNSPLHF,TRBJ1-6,TRBV7-2
CASSRAGGQPQHF,TRBJ1-5,TRBV7-2
CSVTPGPGGSNQPQHF,TRBJ1-5,TRBV29-1
CASSRGTGGGNTIYF,TRBJ1-3,TRBV12-3/TRBV12-4
CASSYYIRTDTQYF,TRBJ2-3,TRBV12-3/TRBV12-4
CASGFGVLRTDTQYF,TRBJ2-3,TRBV12-5
CASGGHLGSPLHF,TRBJ1-6,TRBV28
CSDSLLAGDSYEQYF,TRBJ2-7,TRBV20-1
CASSLGLNPGELFF,TRBJ2-2,TRBV5-5
CASSSVRGLRYTEAFF,TRBJ1-1,TRBV7-9
CASSPIGMAFF,TRBJ1-1,TRBV7-9
CASSLGAGTRYEQYF,TRBJ2-7,TRBV11-2
CSASESGAATDTQYF,TRBJ2-3,TRBV20-1
CASSEALSRLNEKLFF,TRBJ1-4,TRBV2
CSALGGRGEKLFF,TRBJ1-4,TRBV20-1
CASSQIQGEKLFF,TRBJ1-4,TRBV14
CASKQGETYEQYF,TRBJ2-7,TRBV7-9
CASSAGTNEKLFF,TRBJ1-4,TRBV28
CASSIPDGYTGELFF,TRBJ2-2,TRBV19
CASSQVGGNTGELFF,TRBJ2-2,TRBV3-1